This record looks at one T cell receptor (beta chain) sequence and its context. These data come from a study of blood T cell repertoires in COVID-19. Assay used: immunoSEQ multiplex PCR; TCRdb lists only in-frame clones, some missing. Here the sample spans hundreds of thousands of clones, 90% being singletons. The junction had 3 bases not matched to a gene; V was cut back by 1 base and J by 2 bases. Germline lookup yields CDR1 KGHDR and CDR2 SFDVKD. The CDR3 is 15 residues long. The rearrangement uses TRBV24-1 and TRBJ1-2, with 7 bases aligning to TRBD1. This TCR was recovered from a woman in her late teens or twenties with acute or convalescent COVID-19. Sequences were obtained from peripheral blood. Here the CDR3 DNA reads TGTGCCACCAGTGATTTCAGGGGGTGGAACTATGGCTACACCTTC. Amino acid sequence: CATSDFRGWNYGYTF.